The rows below give T cell receptor beta chains drawn from one sample of a study of blood T cell repertoires in COVID-19. Assay used: immunoSEQ multiplex PCR; TCRdb lists only in-frame clones, some missing. The profile shows about 180,000 clones, approximately 80% of them singletons. The sequenced material came from PBMCs or T cells enriched from blood (not recorded which). Source of these receptors: a man aged 55-75 years who had been exposed to COVID-19. CDR3s include the opening cysteine and the closing phenylalanine or tryptophan. D genes are given only for firm matches. Size is stated for part of the rows, as once, few or many counts, or as a class when the clone is expanded.

V gene	J gene	clone size	D gene	CDR3 protein	CDR3 DNA
TRBV9	TRBJ2-1	.	TRBD2	CASSALGTTVLNEQFF	TGTGCCAGCAGCGCGCTGGGGACTACCGTACTCAATGAGCAGTTCTTC
TRBV9	TRBJ2-1	.	TRBD1	CASSVVAGGHNEQFF	TGTGCCAGCAGCGTAGTTGCAGGGGGCCACAATGAGCAGTTCTTC
TRBV3-1/TRBV3-2	TRBJ1-1	.	.	CASSQGGVPEAFF	TGTGCCAGCAGCCAAGGGGGAGTCCCTGAAGCTTTCTTT
TRBV13	TRBJ2-7	.	.	CASRRKDTYEQYF	TGTGCCAGCAGACGGAAGGACACATACGAGCAGTACTTC
TRBV19	TRBJ1-1	.	.	CASQKRGSGTEAFF	TGTGCCAGCCAAAAACGGGGGAGCGGCACTGAAGCTTTCTTT
TRBV11-2	TRBJ2-7	.	.	CASSPGHRAYEQYF	TGTGCCAGCAGCCCGGGACACCGGGCATACGAGCAGTACTTC
TRBV3-1/TRBV3-2	TRBJ1-2	once	.	CASSQDPKGGGYTF	TGTGCCAGCAGCCAAGATCCCAAGGGAGGAGGCTACACCTTC
TRBV5-4	TRBJ2-4	.	.	CASSLLGGGMAKNIQYF	TGTGCCAGCAGCCTGCTAGGGGGAGGGATGGCCAAAAACATTCAGTACTTC
TRBV27	TRBJ1-4	.	TRBD1	CASSPGQGRGEKLFF	TGTGCCAGCAGTCCAGGACAGGGACGAGGTGAAAAACTGTTTTTT
TRBV29-1	TRBJ1-1	.	TRBD1	CSARDRNTEAFF	TGCAGCGCCCGGGACAGGAACACTGAAGCTTTCTTT
TRBV15	TRBJ2-3	.	.	CATSREQRGDTQYF	TGTGCCACCAGCAGAGAACAAAGGGGAGATACGCAGTATTTT
TRBV30	TRBJ2-3	few	TRBD2	CAWSALASGTLGDTQYF	TGTGCCTGGAGCGCTCTTGCTAGCGGGACTCTTGGGGATACGCAGTATTTT
TRBV9	TRBJ2-5	.	.	CASSRGLVSPEETQYF	TGTGCCAGCAGCCGGGGGTTGGTCTCCCCGGAAGAGACCCAGTACTTC
TRBV5-8	TRBJ1-5	.	.	CASSLVQGLDSNQPQHF	TGTGCCAGCAGCTTGGTCCAGGGCCTGGACAGCAATCAGCCCCAGCATTTT
TRBV28	TRBJ2-1	.	.	CASSPRGARNEQFF	TGTGCCAGCAGTCCCCGGGGGGCGCGTAATGAGCAGTTCTTC
TRBV21-1	TRBJ2-7	.	.	CASSQTGGPHEQYF	TGTGCCAGCAGCCAAACAGGGGGACCCCACGAGCAGTACTTC
TRBV18	TRBJ1-1	.	TRBD1	CASSPPDRGQVTEAFF	TGTGCCAGCTCACCGCCGGACAGGGGGCAGGTCACTGAAGCTTTCTTT
TRBV18	TRBJ2-5	.	TRBD1	CASSPGSGTGKFETQYF	TGTGCCAGCTCACCTGGATCGGGGACAGGGAAATTTGAGACCCAGTACTTC
TRBV7-9	TRBJ2-5	.	TRBD1	CASSPPFRDRDGETQYF	TGTGCCAGCAGCCCACCGTTCCGGGACAGGGACGGGGAGACCCAGTACTTC
TRBV7-8	TRBJ1-1	.	.	CASTDLSGFTEAFF	TGTGCCAGCACCGATCTTTCGGGTTTCACTGAAGCTTTCTTT
TRBV9	TRBJ2-7	.	TRBD2	CASSASGTDPYEQYF	TGTGCCAGCAGCGCTAGCGGGACAGACCCCTACGAGCAGTACTTC
TRBV30	TRBJ2-7	.	TRBD2	CAGGTSGGYEQYF	TGTGCGGGGGGGACTTCAGGCGGCTACGAGCAGTACTTC
TRBV16	TRBJ2-4	.	TRBD1	CASSLGQTPNGGNIQYF	TGTGCCAGCAGCCTGGGACAGACTCCAAATGGGGGAAACATTCAGTACTTC
TRBV5-4	TRBJ2-1	.	.	CASSLGSDNYEQFF	TGTGCCAGCAGCCTTGGGTCAGACAATTATGAGCAGTTCTTC
TRBV5-4	TRBJ1-2	few	.	CASSQTGVSAGYTF	TGTGCCAGCAGTCAGACCGGGGTCTCCGCTGGCTACACCTTC
TRBV24-1	TRBJ2-3	once	TRBD1	CATRGRQGADTQYF	TGTGCCACCAGAGGAAGACAGGGAGCAGATACGCAGTATTTT
TRBV3-1/TRBV3-2	TRBJ2-5	once	TRBD2	CASSQAVSGRETQYF	TGTGCCAGCAGCCAAGCGGTTAGCGGGAGGGAGACCCAGTACTTC
TRBV30	TRBJ1-1	.	.	CAWSQPWGGTEAFF	TGTGCCTGGAGCCAACCGTGGGGGGGCACTGAAGCTTTCTTT
TRBV7-6	TRBJ2-3	once	TRBD2	CASTMGGGFTDTQYF	TGTGCCAGCACCATGGGGGGGGGTTTCACAGATACGCAGTATTTT
TRBV7-4	TRBJ2-3	few	TRBD1	CASSFRDRGPDTQYF	TGTGCCAGCAGCTTCCGGGACAGGGGACCAGATACGCAGTATTTT
TRBV5-1	TRBJ2-7	.	TRBD2	CASSLITSGGSYEQYF	TGCGCCAGCAGCTTGATAACTAGCGGGGGTTCCTACGAGCAGTACTTC
TRBV9	TRBJ2-1	once	TRBD2	CASSGASGRVGNEQFF	TGTGCCAGCAGCGGTGCTAGCGGGAGAGTAGGGAATGAGCAGTTCTTC
TRBV2	TRBJ1-1	.	.	CASSDFRLNTEAFF	TGTGCCAGCAGTGATTTCAGATTGAACACTGAAGCTTTCTTT
TRBV25-1	TRBJ2-1	.	TRBD2	CASSKAGGPVDEQFF	TGTGCCAGCAGCAAAGCGGGAGGGCCGGTGGATGAGCAGTTCTTC
TRBV5-1	TRBJ2-3	.	.	CASSLEGRSTDTQYF	TGCGCCAGCAGCTTGGAGGGGCGGAGCACAGATACGCAGTATTTT
TRBV15	TRBJ2-3	.	TRBD2	CATSRDEGTSKYTQYF	TGTGCCACCAGCAGAGATGAGGGGACTAGCAAGTATACGCAGTATTTT
TRBV28	TRBJ2-7	once	TRBD1	CASSPTGVSSYEQYF	TGTGCCAGCAGCCCGACAGGGGTCAGCTCCTACGAGCAGTACTTC
TRBV10-3	TRBJ2-5	few	TRBD1	CASNSPGQGRETQYF	TGTGCCTCTAATTCCCCGGGACAGGGGCGGGAGACCCAGTACTTC
TRBV24-1	TRBJ2-3	.	TRBD2	CATSDRTSGPTDTQYF	TGTGCCACCAGTGATCGGACTAGCGGCCCCACAGATACGCAGTATTTT
TRBV3-1/TRBV3-2	TRBJ1-3	few	TRBD1	CASSHLGQGETIYF	TGTGCCAGCAGCCACCTGGGACAGGGGGAAACCATATATTTT
TRBV5-6	TRBJ1-1	.	.	CASSLDKMNTEAFF	TGTGCCAGCAGCCTGGACAAGATGAACACTGAAGCTTTCTTT
TRBV6-1	TRBJ2-6	.	TRBD1	CASSGQGSTGANVLTF	TGTGCCAGCAGTGGACAGGGTTCCACTGGGGCCAACGTCCTGACTTTC
TRBV7-9	TRBJ1-4	.	.	CASSLGGTWNEKLFF	TGTGCCAGCAGCTTAGGCGGGACGTGGAATGAAAAACTGTTTTTT
TRBV11-3	TRBJ1-1	.	TRBD1	CASSLEQGPATEAFF	TGTGCCAGCAGCTTAGAACAGGGGCCCGCCACTGAAGCTTTCTTT